The rows below give T cell receptor beta chains drawn from one sample of a study of shared clonotypes between healthy human individuals. The repertoire was sequenced with immunoSEQ multiplex PCR; TCRdb's copy has only in-frame clones and lacks some. The sample yields 2.5 million or so clones, more than 90% seen once. What was sequenced was naive CD4+ T cells sorted from blood. These receptors all stem from a man between 18 and 29 years old in good health. Both conserved end residues are part of each CDR3. D genes are given only for firm matches. Part of the rows lack a size; the others show once, few, many or a class for expanded clones.

D gene: TRBD1; J gene: TRBJ1-4; clone size: .; V gene: TRBV5-1; CDR3 protein: CASSWGQGTQGTNEKLFF; CDR3 DNA: TGCGCCAGCAGCTGGGGACAGGGGACGCAGGGAACTAATGAAAAACTGTTTTTT
D gene: .; J gene: TRBJ1-2; clone size: .; V gene: TRBV7-2; CDR3 protein: CASSLMGVGGIHGYTF; CDR3 DNA: TGTGCCAGCAGCCTTATGGGTGTAGGGGGAATCCATGGCTACACCTTC
D gene: TRBD1; J gene: TRBJ2-2; clone size: once; V gene: TRBV6-1; CDR3 protein: CASSPRQGETGELFF; CDR3 DNA: TGTGCCAGCAGCCCCCGACAGGGCGAGACCGGGGAGCTGTTTTTT
D gene: .; J gene: TRBJ2-5; clone size: .; V gene: TRBV7-8; CDR3 protein: CASLGGRQLRKETQYF; CDR3 DNA: TGTGCCAGCCTAGGGGGGCGACAGTTACGAAAAGAGACCCAGTACTTC
D gene: .; J gene: TRBJ2-3; clone size: .; V gene: TRBV5-1; CDR3 protein: CASSLLGSTDTQYF; CDR3 DNA: TGCGCCAGCAGCTTGCTTGGTAGCACAGATACGCAGTATTTT
D gene: .; J gene: TRBJ2-5; clone size: .; V gene: TRBV20-1; CDR3 protein: CSASLAETQYF; CDR3 DNA: TGCAGTGCTTCCCTAGCAGAGACCCAGTACTTC
D gene: .; J gene: TRBJ2-3; clone size: once; V gene: TRBV5-1; CDR3 protein: CASLGDSGVSTDTQYF; CDR3 DNA: TGCGCCAGCCTAGGGGACAGCGGGGTTAGCACAGATACGCAGTATTTT
D gene: .; J gene: TRBJ2-1; clone size: once; V gene: TRBV19; CDR3 protein: CASSIVWDNEQFF; CDR3 DNA: TGTGCCAGTAGTATAGTATGGGACAATGAGCAGTTCTTC
D gene: .; J gene: TRBJ1-3; clone size: .; V gene: TRBV4-3; CDR3 protein: CASSPDSAGNTIYF; CDR3 DNA: TGCGCCAGCAGCCCAGACTCAGCTGGAAACACCATATATTTT
D gene: TRBD1; J gene: TRBJ2-7; clone size: .; V gene: TRBV6-5; CDR3 protein: CASSSSGTGNRGEQYF; CDR3 DNA: TGTGCCAGCAGTTCCTCCGGGACAGGGAATCGGGGCGAGCAGTACTTC
D gene: .; J gene: TRBJ2-7; clone size: .; V gene: TRBV4-3; CDR3 protein: CASSQGFGSSYEQYF; CDR3 DNA: TGCGCCAGCAGCCAAGGGTTTGGGAGCTCCTACGAGCAGTACTTC
D gene: TRBD1; J gene: TRBJ2-7; clone size: .; V gene: TRBV9; CDR3 protein: CASSVADRGPEQYF; CDR3 DNA: TGTGCCAGCAGCGTAGCGGACAGGGGCCCCGAGCAGTACTTC
D gene: .; J gene: TRBJ2-7; clone size: .; V gene: TRBV4-1; CDR3 protein: CASSQGGSSYEQYF; CDR3 DNA: TGCGCCAGCAGCCAAGGTGGCAGCTCCTACGAGCAGTACTTC
D gene: TRBD2; J gene: TRBJ2-1; clone size: .; V gene: TRBV30; CDR3 protein: CAWTSGLAGGPDEQFF; CDR3 DNA: TGTGCCTGGACTTCGGGACTAGCGGGAGGGCCTGATGAGCAGTTCTTC
D gene: .; J gene: TRBJ2-1; clone size: .; V gene: TRBV7-2; CDR3 protein: CASSLWQESYNEQFF; CDR3 DNA: TGTGCCAGCAGCTTGTGGCAGGAGTCCTACAATGAGCAGTTCTTC
D gene: .; J gene: TRBJ1-5; clone size: few; V gene: TRBV5-1; CDR3 protein: CASSQGPSNQPQHF; CDR3 DNA: TGCGCCAGCAGCCAGGGACCGAGCAATCAGCCCCAGCATTTT